These 17 T cell receptor beta chains were all obtained from the same sample, sequenced in a study of beta chain features in type 1 diabetes. All of the isolated RNA was reverse transcribed, so expressed TCRB transcripts were sequenced. Clones were sequenced by immunoSEQ multiplex PCR, and TCRdb holds only the in-frame ones, with some missing. The sample yields 140,000 to 150,000 clones, 10% to 15% seen once. Study results and limitations: Type 1 diabetes patients had moderately but significantly shorter TCRB CDR3s in all four CD4+ subsets.

Their antigens are not known. Sequenced: central memory CD4+ T cells from blood. These receptors were taken from a man aged 18 to 35 with type 1 diabetes.

This clone has only a few counts. V is TRBV19 and J is TRBJ2-3; D is undetermined. The germline gives CDR1 LNHDA, CDR2 SQIVND (reference sequence). The CDR3 runs to 15 residues. Trimming removed 3 bases at V and 2 bases at J, with 12 bases between. CDR3 nucleotides: TGTGCCAGTAGTATCCGGTCTAGTGTCACAGATACGCAGTATTTT. Translated, it gives CASSIRSSVTDTQYF.

The chain uses TRBV28 and TRBJ1-4; 8 bases fit TRBD1. After removal of 7 bases from V and 5 bases from J, the junction contained 9 bases not matched to a gene. Germline V lookup: CDR1 MDHEN, CDR2 SYDVKM. The CDR3 contains 15 residues. The CDR3 coding sequence is TGTGCCAGCACGACAGGGGAGGCGCTCAATGAAAAACTGTTTTTT. This gives the protein CASTTGEALNEKLFF.

About this clone itself: This may be a read error, as it is one base from a much larger clone. The rearrangement uses TRBV7-2 and TRBJ1-2, with 8 bases aligning to TRBD1. This CDR3 contains 17 residues. Germline assignment: CDR1 SGHTA and CDR2 FQGNSA. As DNA, the CDR3 is TGTGCCAGCTGCTTGGGGATCGGGACAGGACTCAACTATGGCTACACCTTC. Protein product: CASCLGIGTGLNYGYTF.

This clone was counted many times. The chain is built from TRBV5-1 and TRBJ2-1; D gene ambiguous. The germline V gene has CDR1 SGHRS and CDR2 YFSETQ. This CDR3 region has 15 residues. V was shortened by 0 bases and J by 10 bases, with 17 bases between the two germline ends. The CDR3 loop reads CASSLAESDVKEQFF. The DNA for the CDR3 is TGCGCCAGCAGCTTGGCCGAGTCGGACGTAAAGGAGCAGTTCTTC.

There are many counts of this clone. The V call is TRBV7-2, the J call TRBJ1-2; no firm D call. Looked up from germline, CDR1 is SGHTA and CDR2 is FQGNSA. This CDR3 region has 12 residues. Trimming left V 1 base short and J 8 bases short, with 8 bases between. DNA of the CDR3: TGTGCCAGCAGCTTAGAGGCAGGCGGCTACACCTTC. Protein sequence: CASSLEAGGYTF.

This clone was detected a few times. V and J are TRBV7-6 and TRBJ1-4; D unresolved. The V end was cut by 0 bases, the J end by 8 bases, with 13 bases between. CDR3 length: 15 amino acids. CDR1 is SGHVS and CDR2 is FNYEAQ in the germline V gene. The CDR3 coding sequence is TGTGCCAGCAGCTTAGCGCTGGGCCCGGGGGAAAAACTGTTTTTT. This gives the protein CASSLALGPGEKLFF.

The rearrangement joins TRBV18 to TRBJ1-1, with D unclear. From germline, CDR1 is KGHSH and CDR2 LQKENI. There are 13 residues in the CDR3. Trimming left V 3 bases short and J 6 bases short, with 11 bases between. The CDR3 loop reads CASSPTLSAEAFF. CDR3 sequence (DNA): TGTGCCAGCTCACCTACATTAAGCGCTGAAGCTTTCTTT. The full variable domain, completed using reference TRBV18 and TRBJ1-1, is NAGVMQNPRHLVRRRGQEARLRCSPMKGHSHVYWYRQLPEEGLKFMVYLQKENIIDESGMPKERFSAEFPKEGPSILRIQQVVRGDSAAYFCASSPTLSAEAFFGQGTRLTVV.

The V call is TRBV25-1, the J call TRBJ1-2; D is undetermined. CDR1 MGHDK and CDR2 SYGVNS come from the germline V gene. The CDR3 has 13 residues. Trimming removed 2 bases at V and 3 bases at J, with 7 bases between. The CDR3 bases are TGTGCCAGCAGTGAAAGTGGAGACTATGGCTACACCTTC. This gives the protein CASSESGDYGYTF.

Concerning this clone itself: Different DNA sequences within this sample yield the same CDR3. This chain joins TRBV18 and TRBJ1-1, with D possibly TRBD1 on 5 matching bases. From germline, CDR1 is KGHSH and CDR2 LQKENI. The V end was cut by 5 bases, the J end by 1 base, with 8 bases between. The CDR3 runs 13 residues. For the CDR3, the DNA is TGTGCCAGCTCAAGTGACAGGAACACTGAAGCTTTCTTT. Translated: CASSSDRNTEAFF. Filled out from reference TRBV18 and TRBJ1-1, the complete variable domain reads NAGVMQNPRHLVRRRGQEARLRCSPMKGHSHVYWYRQLPEEGLKFMVYLQKENIIDESGMPKERFSAEFPKEGPSILRIQQVVRGDSAAYFCASSSDRNTEAFFGQGTRLTVV.

This rearrangement joins TRBV6-1 to TRBJ2-2, with a tentative D call TRBD1 (5 bases). Per germline, CDR1 MNHNS and CDR2 SASEGT. This CDR3 region has 14 residues. The V gene lost 8 bases and the J gene lost 3 bases, with 13 bases spanning the gap. CDR3 loop: CASAPGFYTGELFF. The CDR3 DNA reads as TGTGCCAGCGCCCCAGGGTTTTACACCGGGGAGCTGTTTTTT.

The sample holds a few counts of this clone. The chain joins TRBV29-1 to TRBJ1-4, with 10 bases aligning to TRBD1. This CDR3 comprises 13 residues. The V gene end was trimmed by 6 bases and the J gene end by 6 bases; junction bases not matched to a gene: 4. Germline CDR1 and CDR2: SQVTM and ANQGSEA. CDR3 region: CSVAGTGDEKLFF. The CDR3 DNA sequence: TGCAGCGTCGCCGGGACAGGGGATGAAAAACTGTTTTTT.

This chain links TRBV14 with TRBJ2-7; D possibly corresponds to TRBD1 (5 bases). The germline V and J ends were trimmed by 0 bases and 2 bases, with 17 bases remaining between them. Germline V gives CDR1 SGHDN, CDR2 FVKESK. CDR3 length equals 17 residues. CDR3 loop: CASSQDRVRDSAYEQYF. CDR3 nucleotides: TGTGCCAGCAGCCAAGATAGGGTCAGGGATTCGGCCTACGAGCAGTACTTC.

This sequence joins TRBV30 and TRBJ2-5; TRBD2 matches 11 bases. The length of the CDR3 is 19 residues. J lost 4 bases, V lost 1 base, and 17 bases had no gene match. Germline loops: CDR1 GTSNPN, CDR2 SVGIG (reference sequence). CDR3 bases: TGTGCCTGGAGTGATGGGACTAGCGGTTCTTGGGCCAAGAGAGAGACCCAGTACTTC. Protein: CAWSDGTSGSWAKRETQYF.

This clone was detected a few times. The genes are TRBV5-4 and TRBJ2-5; D possibly corresponds to TRBD2 (5 bases). The V gene's germline CDR1 is SGHNT and CDR2 YYREEE (reference sequence). This CDR3 contains 13 residues. V was trimmed by 0 bases and J by 2 bases, leaving 5 bases between them. Here the CDR3 reads CASSLERQETQYF. The CDR3 bases are TGTGCCAGCAGCTTGGAGCGGCAAGAGACCCAGTACTTC.

The CDR3 sequence is CASSFQGGNLDTQYF. CDR3 DNA: TGTGCCAGCAGCTTCCAAGGGGGAAACTTAGATACGCAGTATTTT. The V gene is TRBV7-9, the J gene TRBJ2-3; weak D call: TRBD1 (6 bases). V lost 3 bases and J 5 bases, leaving 15 bases between the germline ends. The CDR3 contains 15 residues. In germline, CDR1 is SEHNR, CDR2 FQNEAQ (reference sequence).

The table lists this clone with a few counts. This chain uses TRBV11-2 with TRBJ2-7, with a possible D match to TRBD1 (6 bases). The germline V gene encodes CDR1 SGHAT and CDR2 FQNNGV. The CDR3 spans 15 residues. Trimming shortened V by 4 bases and J by 6 bases, and 19 bases separated the two germline ends. The CDR3 coding sequence is TGTGCCAGCAGCTCCGGCCAGGGGATCCTTGTCGAGCAGTACTTC. Translated, it gives CASSSGQGILVEQYF.

The genes are TRBV5-1 and TRBJ2-3; a weak D match, TRBD1 (5 bases). The V and J ends lost 5 bases and 0 bases respectively, with 13 bases between them. CDR1 and CDR2 (germline): SGHRS, YFSETQ. CDR3 length: 15 residues. CDR3: CASRQDVSSTDTQYF. The CDR3 nucleotides are TGCGCCAGCAGACAGGACGTTTCTAGCACAGATACGCAGTATTTT.